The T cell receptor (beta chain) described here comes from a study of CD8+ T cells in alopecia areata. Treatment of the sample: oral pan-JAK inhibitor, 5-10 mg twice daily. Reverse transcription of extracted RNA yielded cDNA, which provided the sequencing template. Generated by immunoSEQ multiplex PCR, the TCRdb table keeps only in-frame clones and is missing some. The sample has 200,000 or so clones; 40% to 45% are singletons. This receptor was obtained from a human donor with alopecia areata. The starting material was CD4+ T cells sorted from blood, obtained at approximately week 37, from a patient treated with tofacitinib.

The CDR3 DNA reads TGCGCCAGCAGCCAAGAGTTGAACAGGGGTGTACACTATGGCTACACCTTC. Its protein product is CASSQELNRGVHYGYTF. The rearrangement uses TRBV4-3 and TRBJ1-2; 7 bases align to TRBD1. V lost 0 bases and J lost 3; bases outside the gene matches: 10. This CDR3 is built from 17 residues. Germline V gene lookup returns CDR1 LGHNA and CDR2 YSLEER.